The 25 T cell receptor beta chains below all came from one sample that was sequenced in a study of blood T cells in healthy people across ages. Next came a second PCR, run for 7 to 11 cycles, which used a sample-barcoded 5' primer along with a J-beta primer mix. TCRdb fed the 5' RACE reads into MiXCR, producing one record per CDR3 protein. The sample consists of 1.2 million to 1.5 million distinct CDR3 sequences, approximately 38% of them appearing once. The sequenced sample consisted of blood. Receptor source: a woman aged 18-29 years in good health.

The chain couples TRBV7-9 to TRBJ2-1, with a tentative D call TRBD1 (5 bases). CDR1 SEHNR and CDR2 FQNEAQ come from the germline V gene (reference sequence). Trimming shortened V by 4 bases and J by 4 bases, and 23 bases separated the two germline ends. The length of the CDR3 is 18 residues. CDR3 in amino acids: CASSSSRGSEPPYNEQFF. The CDR3 nucleotides read TGTGCCAGCAGCTCTAGTAGGGGCTCTGAACCCCCATACAATGAGCAGTTCTTC.

This clonotype came up a few times. The J gene is TRBJ2-3, the V gene TRBV27; TRBD1 matches 10 bases. Germline assignment: CDR1 MNHEY and CDR2 SMNVEV (reference sequence). The V gene end was trimmed by 5 bases and the J gene end by 7 bases; junction bases not matched to a gene: 9. CDR3 size: 15 residues. CDR3 DNA: TGTGCCAGCAGTCCCGAGACAGGGGGCGTGAATACGCAGTATTTT. It yields the protein CASSPETGGVNTQYF.

A few counts support this clonotype. The chain couples TRBV7-2 to TRBJ2-3; the match to TRBD2 covers 8 bases. V dropped 6 bases and J dropped 0; count of bases not matched to a gene: 5. Germline loops: CDR1 SGHTA, CDR2 FQGNSA. CDR3 length: 15 amino acids. CDR3: CASRILAASTDTQYF. The CDR3 DNA reads as TGTGCCAGCAGAATACTAGCGGCTAGCACAGATACGCAGTATTTT.

This clonotype was observed at least ten times. This chain connects TRBV7-2 to TRBJ2-3; 7 bases line up with TRBD2. Looked up from germline, CDR1 is SGHTA and CDR2 is FQGNSA. CDR3 size: 15 residues. V trimming: 0 bases; J trimming: 4 bases; junction bases outside the gene matches: 4. Here the CDR3 reads CASSLAGGRADTQYF. The CDR3 DNA reads TGTGCCAGCAGCTTAGCCGGGGGGAGGGCAGATACGCAGTATTTT.

The V and J genes are TRBV4-1 and TRBJ2-5; 9 nucleotides align to TRBD2. Germline assignment: CDR1 MGHRA and CDR2 YSYEKL. Trimming at V came to 0 bases and at J to 5 bases, leaving 7 bases not matched to a gene. This CDR3 contains 16 residues. The CDR3 coding sequence is TGCGCCAGCAGCCAAGATCATAGCGGGAGAACGGAGACCCAGTACTTC. This encodes CASSQDHSGRTETQYF.

This clonotype came up many times. The chain recombines TRBV20-1 with TRBJ2-1, with TRBD2 identical over 7 bases. This CDR3 comprises 14 residues. V was pared by 3 bases and J by 0 bases, with 2 bases of the junction left unmatched. Per the germline V gene, CDR1 is DFQATT and CDR2 is SNEGSKA (reference sequence). The CDR3: CSASGGSSYNEQFF. CDR3 DNA: TGCAGTGCTAGCGGGGGGAGCTCCTACAATGAGCAGTTCTTC.

In the case of this clonotype: At one boundary the junction diverges from the germline segment, which might be a read error. V and J are TRBV12-3 or TRBV12-4 and TRBJ2-7; 9 bases agree with TRBD1. The length of the CDR3 is 13 residues. For the CDR3, the DNA is TGTACCAGCAGTCCCACAGGGGGCGGGGAGCAGTACTTC. Its protein is CTSSPTGGGEQYF.

The J gene is TRBJ2-3, the V gene TRBV6-5; D perhaps matches TRBD1 (6 bases). CDR1 is MNHEY, CDR2 SVGAGI, per germline. The CDR3 sequence is 13 residues long. V lost 8 bases and J 2 bases, leaving 11 bases between the germline ends. The CDR3 is CASHWDITDTQYF. Written as DNA, the CDR3 is TGTGCCAGCCACTGGGACATCACAGATACGCAGTATTTT.

Remarks on this clonotype: A much larger clone lies one base from this, so it may be a read error. V and J are TRBV5-1 and TRBJ1-5, with a possible D match to TRBD1 (6 bases). The germline CDR1 and CDR2 sequences are SGHRS and YFSETQ. This CDR3 region has 16 residues. The CDR3 DNA sequence: TGCTCCAGCAGCTTGGAGGCAGGGGTTGGCAATCAGCCCCAGCATTTT. Protein product: CSSSLEAGVGNQPQHF.

The rearrangement joins TRBV19 to TRBJ1-6; D call uncertain. This CDR3 contains 16 residues. Deletions cut 5 bases from V and 4 bases from J, with 15 bases between. Germline V gives CDR1 LNHDA, CDR2 SQIVND (reference sequence). CDR3 loop: CASSSMPQSYNSPLHF. CDR3 coding DNA: TGTGCCAGTAGTTCAATGCCTCAGTCATATAATTCACCCCTCCACTTT. Based on the CDR3 plus reference TRBV19 and TRBJ1-6, the full variable domain is DGGITQSPKYLFRKEGQNVTLSCEQNLNHDAMYWYRQDPGQGLRLIYYSQIVNDFQKGDIAEGYSVSREKKESFPLTVTSAQKNPTAFYLCASSSMPQSYNSPLHFGNGTRLTVT.

A few counts support this clonotype. The chain couples TRBV6-5 to TRBJ1-6; D remains unclear. V shed 6 bases and J shed 7 bases, with 10 bases lying between them. The CDR3 extends over 13 amino acids. Looked up from germline, CDR1 is MNHEY and CDR2 is SVGAGI. The CDR3 nucleotides are TGTGCCAGCAGCCAGGCTGAGAATTCACCCCTCCACTTT. Protein: CASSQAENSPLHF.

The chain is built from TRBV6-1 and TRBJ2-7; weak D call: TRBD1 (5 bases). Germline lookup yields CDR1 MNHNS and CDR2 SASEGT. The germline V and J ends were trimmed by 3 bases and 7 bases, with 19 bases remaining between them. The length of the CDR3 is 15 residues. CDR3 bases: TGTGCCAGCAGTGATAGACAGATACCCTACAATGAGCAGTACTTC. Translation: CASSDRQIPYNEQYF.

The J gene is TRBJ2-4, the V gene TRBV4-1, with a weak D call TRBD1 (5 bases). The CDR3 runs to 15 residues. Germline V gives CDR1 MGHRA, CDR2 YSYEKL. V dropped 0 bases and J dropped 8 bases, with 14 bases sitting between them. The DNA of the CDR3 is TGCGCCAGCAGCCAAGATTCACAGGCGGTATACATTCAGTACTTC. Translation: CASSQDSQAVYIQYF.

The chain is built from TRBV10-1 and TRBJ2-4, with D perhaps matching TRBD2 (6 bases). The CDR3 covers 14 residues. With 7 bases removed from V and 15 bases from J, the gap between germline ends came to 25 bases. Germline V lookup: CDR1 WNHNN, CDR2 SYGVQD (reference sequence). The CDR3 nucleotides read TGCGCCAGCACGAGGGAAGTAGCGGTCGAACCTCTGTACTTC. Encoded protein: CASTREVAVEPLYF.

This clonotype appeared a single time. This chain connects TRBV5-1 to TRBJ1-1; TRBD1 might be the D (6 bases). CDR1 and CDR2 (germline): SGHRS, YFSETQ. The CDR3 has 13 residues. Trimming took off 2 bases at V and 4 bases at J, with 9 bases between the two ends. The CDR3, as DNA: TGCGCCAGCAGCTTCAGGGGCCCCACTGAAGCTTTCTTT. This codes for CASSFRGPTEAFF.

This clonotype appeared once. As DNA, the CDR3 is TGTGCCAGCAGTGTGTCTTCTCCGCCCTACGAGCAGTACTTC. It translates to CASSVSSPPYEQYF. The rearrangement uses TRBV6-1 and TRBJ2-7; D is unclear. The CDR3 covers 14 residues. Trimming removed 4 bases from V and 2 bases from J, with 12 bases in between. In germline, CDR1 is MNHNS, CDR2 SASEGT.

The CDR3 protein is CATSDSTKVPNNEQFF. CDR3 DNA sequence: TGTGCCACCAGTGATTCCACTAAGGTCCCCAACAATGAGCAGTTCTTC. V and J are TRBV24-1 and TRBJ2-1; D is unresolved. The V gene lost 2 bases and the J gene lost 5 bases, with 15 bases spanning the gap. Germline values: CDR1 KGHDR, CDR2 SFDVKD. This CDR3 spans 16 amino acids.

The V and J genes are TRBV12-5 and TRBJ2-1; D may be TRBD1 (5 bases). Germline loops: CDR1 LGHNT, CDR2 FRNRAP. There are 12 residues in the CDR3. The ends were cut back, 3 bases at V and 7 bases at J, with 7 bases in the middle. The CDR3 nucleotides are TGTGCTAGTGGTTTCCCAGGGAATGAGCAGTTCTTC. It specifies CASGFPGNEQFF.

The chain recombines TRBV12-3 or TRBV12-4 with TRBJ2-1; TRBD2 matches 11 bases. The V segment lost 6 bases and the J segment 7 bases; nucleotides outside the gene matches: 8. The CDR3 contains 15 residues. The CDR3 DNA reads as TGTGCCAGCAGCTCCCGTGCTAGCGGGAGGAATGAGCAGTTCTTC. This gives the protein CASSSRASGRNEQFF.

CDR3 region: CASSEGDGKLFF. CDR3 nucleotide sequence: TGCGCCAGCAGTGAGGGGGACGGGAAGTTGTTCTTC. The chain uses TRBV10-2 and TRBJ2-1; D possibly matches TRBD1 or TRBD2 (5 bases each). Trimming removed 2 bases from V and 15 bases from J, with 14 bases in between. Germline CDR1 is WSHSY and CDR2 is SAAADI. The CDR3 sequence is 12 residues long.

This sequence joins TRBV24-1 and TRBJ2-4, with TRBD1 matching over 9 bases. TRBJ2-7 explains the end of the DNA better; the J call may be wrong. This CDR3 comprises 15 residues. CDR1 is KGHDR, CDR2 SFDVKD, per germline. The CDR3 nucleotides are TGTGCCACCAGTGATTCCGGGACAGGGTCGACCGAGCAGTACTTC. It translates to CATSDSGTGSTEQYF.

The sample holds a few counts of this clonotype. The chain combines TRBV14 with TRBJ1-1; D not resolved. The CDR3 contains 12 residues. V dropped 4 bases and J dropped 10 bases, with 13 bases sitting between them. The germline gives CDR1 SGHDN, CDR2 FVKESK. The chain's CDR3 is CASSRELSRAFF. The CDR3 nucleotides are TGTGCCAGCAGCCGGGAGTTATCGCGAGCTTTCTTT.

The CDR3 DNA reads TGTGCCAGCAGCTATATTCAAAAAGGGACAGGGAATCAGCCCCAGCATTTT. This gives the protein CASSYIQKGTGNQPQHF. The V gene is TRBV7-9, the J gene TRBJ1-5; 9 nucleotides match TRBD1. This CDR3 is 17 amino acids long. J was trimmed by 4 bases and V by 4 bases; bases with no gene match: 11. The germline CDR1 and CDR2 sequences are SEHNR and FQNEAQ (reference sequence).

This sequence joins TRBV20-1 and TRBJ2-1; 12 bases line up with TRBD1. Germline CDR1 reads DFQATT; CDR2 reads SNEGSKA (reference sequence). The J segment lost 7 bases and the V segment lost 2 bases, leaving 6 bases of the junction unmatched. There are 15 residues in the CDR3. CDR3 residues: CSARPGTGGMNEQFF. For the CDR3, the DNA is TGCAGTGCTAGACCCGGGACAGGGGGCATGAATGAGCAGTTCTTC.

This clonotype was seen more than once but under ten times. CDR3 coding DNA: TGTGCCAGCAGTTTATCGCCACACACAGATACGCAGTATTTT. As protein: CASSLSPHTDTQYF. The V gene is TRBV27, the J gene TRBJ2-3; D not resolved. The CDR3 sequence is 14 residues long. CDR1 MNHEY and CDR2 SMNVEV come from the germline V gene (reference sequence). V was trimmed by 0 bases and J by 2 bases, leaving 6 bases between them.